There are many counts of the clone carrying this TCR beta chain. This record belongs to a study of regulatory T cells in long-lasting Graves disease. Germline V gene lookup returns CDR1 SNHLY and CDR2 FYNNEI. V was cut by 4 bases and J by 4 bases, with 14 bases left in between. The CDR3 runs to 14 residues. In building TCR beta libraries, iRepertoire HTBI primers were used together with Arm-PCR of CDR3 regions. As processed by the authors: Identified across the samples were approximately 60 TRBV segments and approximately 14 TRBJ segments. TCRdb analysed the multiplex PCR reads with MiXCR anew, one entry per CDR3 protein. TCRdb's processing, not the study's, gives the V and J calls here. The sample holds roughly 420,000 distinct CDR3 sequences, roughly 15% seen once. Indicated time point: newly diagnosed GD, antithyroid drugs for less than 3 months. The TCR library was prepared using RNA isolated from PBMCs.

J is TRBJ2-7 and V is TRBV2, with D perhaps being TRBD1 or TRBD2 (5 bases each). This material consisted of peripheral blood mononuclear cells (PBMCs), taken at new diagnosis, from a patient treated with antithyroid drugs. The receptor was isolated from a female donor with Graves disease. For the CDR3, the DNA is TGTGCCAGCAGTGCCTGGGACGCCGCGTACGAGCAGTACTTC. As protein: CASSAWDAAYEQYF.